Shown below are 4 T cell receptor beta chains from a single sample sequenced in a study of memory CD4+ T cells and cytomegalovirus serostatus. Produced via immunoSEQ multiplex PCR; TCRdb's table is partial and in-frame only. The sample has about 82,000 clones, 65% to 85% seen once. The sort gate was single viable CD3+CD4+CD8-CD45RO+ cells for memory CD4+ T cells. Sequenced sample: memory CD4+ T cells from blood. These receptors all stem from an adult in good health and CMV-seronegative.

The rearrangement joins TRBV19 to TRBJ1-1; D is unresolved. The CDR3 covers 16 residues. Germline CDR1 reads LNHDA; CDR2 reads SQIVND (reference sequence). With 7 bases removed from V and 5 bases from J, the gap between germline ends came to 23 bases. CDR3 sequence: CASMRGGSMGSTEAFF. The CDR3 DNA reads as TGTGCCAGTATGAGAGGCGGTTCAATGGGTTCAACTGAAGCTTTCTTT.

The CDR3: CAWRRGQYNEQFF. The CDR3 bases are TGTGCCTGGAGACGGGGGCAATACAATGAGCAGTTCTTC. The genes are TRBV30 and TRBJ2-1; D is perhaps TRBD1 or TRBD2 (6 bases each). The germline V gene encodes CDR1 GTSNPN and CDR2 SVGIG (reference sequence). The CDR3 covers 13 residues. Between the trimmed V and J ends, which lost 3 bases and 4 bases, there was a span of 10 bases.

The count of this clone is one. At one boundary the junction diverges from the germline segment, which might be a read error. V and J are TRBV15 and TRBJ1-4, with D possibly TRBD1 on 5 matching bases. The CDR3 runs to 15 residues. CDR1 is LNHNV, CDR2 YYDKDF, per germline (reference sequence). CDR3 DNA: TGTGCCACCAGCAGAGATCCCCAAGCCGGGACCCCTAGAATTTTT. As protein: CATSRDPQAGTPRIF.

This chain connects TRBV11-1 to TRBJ2-7; 10 bases agree with TRBD1. V shed 6 bases and J 3 bases; nucleotides not matched to a gene: 2. The CDR3 covers 13 residues. Germline CDR1 is SGHAT and CDR2 is FQDESV (reference sequence). This CDR3 is CASRGTGDYEQYF. The DNA of the CDR3 is TGTGCCAGCAGGGGGACAGGGGACTACGAGCAGTACTTC.